This is a list of T cell receptor beta chains from one sample in a study of OX40 agonist ivuxolimab in advanced cancers. Repertoires were generated with immunoSEQ multiplex PCR, while TCRdb's copy carries only in-frame clones and drops some. The sample comprises about 13,000 clones, more than 75% of which are singletons, and 44% rests with the top ten. Sequenced here: CD4+ or CD8+ T cells sorted from blood, sampled in a trial of the OX40 agonist ivuxolimab. Receptors originate from an adult with an advanced solid tumor such as melanoma, head and neck, liver or kidney cancer. Each CDR3 is given with its conserved first and last residue. D genes are given only for firm matches. Rows may omit the clone size; those that give it use once, few, many or a size class.

TRBV19	14	NA	TRBJ1-6	NA	TGTGCCAGTAGTACACCGGCAGGGAATTCACCCCTCCACTTT	CASSTPAGNSPLHF
TRBV29-1	12	NA	TRBJ2-3	NA	TGCAGCGTGGGGGGACTCACAGATACGCAGTATTTT	CSVGGLTDTQYF
TRBV4-3	18	NA	TRBJ1-3	NA	TGCGCCAGCAGCCCACACCTGATGACTGACAGCTCTGGAAACACCATATATTTT	CASSPHLMTDSSGNTIYF
TRBV7-9	15	NA	TRBJ2-3	NA	TGTGCCAGCAGCTTGTCAGGCGGGTCCACAGATACGCAGTATTTT	CASSLSGGSTDTQYF
TRBV28	14	NA	TRBJ1-5	NA	TGTGCCAGCAGTTTAAGACAGAACAATCAGCCCCAGCATTTT	CASSLRQNNQPQHF
TRBV4-1	15	NA	TRBJ2-5	NA	TGCGCCAGCAGCCAAGACCAGGGCCCAAAAGAGACCCAGTACTTC	CASSQDQGPKETQYF
TRBV7-3	16	NA	TRBJ2-1	TRBD2	TGTGCCAGCAGCTTAAGGGGGGGACCAACCTACAATGAGCAGTTCTTC	CASSLRGGPTYNEQFF
TRBV6-5	13	once	TRBJ1-1	NA	TGTGCCAGCAGTTACTCGGGGGGAACTGAAGCTTTCTTT	CASSYSGGTEAFF
TRBV29-1	16	NA	TRBJ1-3	NA	TGCAGCGTTGTTTCGTCTGGCAAGGGGCCAGGAAACACCATATATTTT	CSVVSSGKGPGNTIYF
TRBV4-1	16	NA	TRBJ2-1	NA	TGCGCCAGCAGCCAAGGTTTCGACTCATATTACAATGAGCAGTTCTTC	CASSQGFDSYYNEQFF